The present entry profiles one T cell receptor (beta chain) with its context. Its antigen is as yet unknown. Profiling relied on immunoSEQ multiplex PCR, and the TCRdb table lists in-frame clones only, not all of them. The data contain a few hundred thousand clones, roughly 87% of them singletons. Specified treatment: around 19 received Ad26.COV2.S at low or high dose, single or two shots; 5 received placebo; per-sample allocation not given. It was on day 63 after the first vaccine or placebo injection that samples were taken. The study used a vaccine consisting of an Ad26 vector that expressed Wuhan-strain SARS-CoV-2 spike. The record originates from a study of Ad26.COV2.S vaccination and SARS-CoV-2 variants. Study-wide points: Analyses that measured TCR breadth and depth may have underestimated total T cell responses.

Between the trimmed V and J ends, which lost 6 bases and 9 bases, there was a span of 18 bases. The CDR3 runs to 14 residues. Germline-derived CDR1 and CDR2 are MGHDK and SYGVNS. The source was peripheral blood, collected in a trial of Ad26.COV2.S vaccine versus placebo. The sequence came from a person aged 18-65 years who received the Ad26.COV2.S COVID-19 vaccine or a placebo. The chain carries TRBV25-1 and TRBJ2-1; D call uncertain. The CDR3 spells CASSLSTLVGEQFF. DNA for the CDR3: TGTGCCAGCAGCCTCTCGACCCTAGTGGGTGAGCAGTTCTTC. The full variable domain, in which reference TRBV25-1 and TRBJ2-1 provide the parts outside the CDR3, is EADIYQTPRYLVIGTGKKITLECSQTMGHDKMYWYQQDPGMELHLIHYSYGVNSTEKGDLSSESTVSRIRTEHFPLTLESARPSHTSQYLCASSLSTLVGEQFFGPGTRLTVL.